This TCR beta chain was sequenced for a study of spatial heterogeneity in lung cancer. The wider study: The study consistently detected more beta-chain than alpha-chain sequences. Whole-study results and caveats: Intratumoral expanded alpha and beta TCR counts were found to track tumor mutation counts. For tumor T cells, estimated coverage reached only approximately 6.9% (alpha) and around 13% (beta).

One entry per CDR3 protein results from TCRdb running MiXCR on the 5' RACE reads. The sample holds about 100,000 distinct CDR3 sequences; under 4.5% are singletons and the top ten take approximately 22%. This sample's time point: sample taken at primary tumor resection. There were some 70 donors, all of them untreated patients with early-stage non-small cell lung cancer. The CDR3 sequence is 13 residues long. The ends were cut back, 4 bases at V and 6 bases at J, with 10 bases in the middle. Looked up from germline, CDR1 is MNHEY and CDR2 is SVGEGT. This clonotype was picked up many times. Antigen: not known.

The clonotype was recovered from a male donor with early-stage non-small cell lung cancer. The V and J genes are TRBV6-2 or TRBV6-3 and TRBJ1-5; the D is unclear. The sample here was lung tumor tissue, taken at surgery. In nucleotides, the CDR3 is TGTGCCAGCAGTTTTCTCGCGGGTCAGCCCCAGCATTTT. Protein: CASSFLAGQPQHF.